This TCR beta chain is from a study of early T cells in non-severe SARS-CoV-2 infection (dated by TCRdb to the early 2020s). Regarding the research as a whole: TCR sequencing used bulk RNA from unsorted whole blood, so alpha and beta chains could not be paired.

The method behind the library was 5' RACE. The data were produced on a NextSeq 500. The TCR library protocol attached unique molecular identifiers to individual cDNA molecules to correct for sequencing error and PCR bias. Both TCR alpha and beta chains were sequenced, and tight co-correlation was observed between alpha and beta sequence abundances in each sample. The study's own analysis went as follows. Decombinator V4 was used to perform V gene, J gene and CDR3 annotation of TCR sequences. Expanded TCRs were defined as changing significantly between any two time points under a Poisson model with p below 0.0001. Abundances of TCRs were expressed as counts per million after normalisation to the total number of TCRs sequenced in each sample. TRAV1-2 paired with TRAJ12, TRAJ20 or TRAJ33 defined MAIT TCRs, while TRAV10 paired with TRAJ18 defined iNKT TCRs. VDJdb, accessed 1 November 2021, was searched for CMV, EBV and SARS-CoV-2 annotated TCRs, with TCRs annotated for multiple antigens excluded. TCRdb took the public reads, trimmed them with fastp at Q25, ran MiXCR for clone calling and kept in-frame beta chains. Each CDR3 protein gets just one entry, which takes the most common genes and DNA from the rows behind it. TCRdb assigned the V and J calls; the authors' analysis was not used. The sample data list 65,000 to 95,000 distinct CDR3 sequences, and roughly a sixth of these were observed just once. Jointly, the top ten make up approximately 2.9% of the sample.

Broader findings and caveats from the paper: VDJdb matching was skewed toward anti-spike CD8 responses, so virus-specific expansions were likely underestimated and private and CD4 specificities were missed.

The study was a case-control design nested within a healthcare worker cohort in London, UK, with weekly nasopharyngeal swab PCR tests and blood sampling. Healthcare workers were recruited during the week of the UK lockdown, between 23 and 31 March 2020, and followed weekly for up to roughly 15 weeks. This clonotype was seen more than once but under ten times. This receptor's antigen is unknown. No per-base quality is available; no much larger clone lies one base away. Here V drops 3 bases and J drops 4 bases, and the junction holds 7 bases not matched to any gene. Looking up the germline V gene yields CDR1 SGHRS and CDR2 YFSETQ. Counted from cysteine to phenylalanine, this CDR3 has 17 amino acids. Just CDR3 DNA is preserved here, 51 bases in frame from base 1.

The clonotype comes from an adult who was a healthcare worker with PCR-confirmed SARS-CoV-2 infection or an uninfected control (not recorded which). The sequenced sample consisted of whole blood. The rearrangement joined TRBV5-1 to TRBJ2-1, with TRBD2 identical over 13 junction bases. The CDR3 sequence is CASSYSGTSGVYNEQFF. The nucleotide sequence is given as TGCGCCAGCAGCTACTCGGGGACTAGCGGGGTATACAATGAGCAGTTCTTC.